This passage covers 21 T cell receptor beta chains from one sample sequenced in a study of blood T cell repertoires in COVID-19. The assay was immunoSEQ multiplex PCR, and TCRdb's table has in-frame clones only and misses some. This table has roughly 79,000 clones, 84% appearing once. The sequenced sample consisted of peripheral blood. The origin of the receptors is a man over 45 with acute or convalescent COVID-19.

The rearrangement links TRBV24-1 to TRBJ1-2, with 9 bases matching TRBD1. The CDR3 runs 15 residues. The ends lost 7 bases at V and 4 bases at J; junction bases unmatched: 9. Germline V gene data show CDR1 as KGHDR and CDR2 as SFDVKD. The chain's CDR3 is CATRVRDRDFYGYTF. Here the CDR3 DNA reads TGTGCCACCAGGGTCCGGGACAGGGATTTCTATGGCTACACCTTC.

The CDR3 nucleotides read TGTGCCAGCAGCTTAGACGGTACAGGGGGTGGTCTGTCCCAGTACTTC. Encoded protein: CASSLDGTGGGLSQYF. The rearrangement links TRBV7-6 to TRBJ2-5, with 8 positions matching TRBD1. The CDR3 totals 16 residues. Germline lookup yields CDR1 SGHVS and CDR2 FNYEAQ. V lost 1 base, J lost 9 bases, and 13 bases stayed unmatched.

This clone was observed a handful of times. V is TRBV13 and J is TRBJ1-3, with D unresolved. With 5 bases removed from V and 8 bases from J, the gap between germline ends came to 16 bases. Germline V gene data show CDR1 as PRHDT and CDR2 as FYEKMQ (reference sequence). The CDR3 totals 14 residues. CDR3 amino acids: CASSPGEGRHTIYF. CDR3 nucleotides: TGTGCCAGCAGCCCTGGGGAGGGAAGGCACACCATATATTTT.

The chain links TRBV6-1 to TRBJ1-2; TRBD1 is a possible D gene (5 bases). Trimming removed 1 base at V and 5 bases at J, with 14 bases between. The CDR3 runs to 15 residues. CDR1 is MNHNS and CDR2 is SASEGT in the germline V gene. The CDR3 loop reads CASSEGLRAPYGYTF. For the CDR3, the DNA is TGTGCCAGCAGTGAAGGACTCAGGGCCCCGTATGGCTACACCTTC.

The rearrangement links TRBV27 to TRBJ1-3; D uncertain. Trimming shortened V by 4 bases and J by 2 bases, and 6 bases separated the two germline ends. Germline assignment: CDR1 MNHEY and CDR2 SMNVEV (reference sequence). The CDR3 extends over 13 amino acids. The CDR3 sequence is CASSSGTGNTIYF. The CDR3 DNA sequence: TGTGCCAGCAGTTCAGGTACTGGAAACACCATATATTTT.

The rearrangement joins TRBV7-2 to TRBJ2-7, with TRBD2 identical over 12 bases. Germline assignment: CDR1 SGHTA and CDR2 FQGNSA. V lost 2 bases to trimming and J lost 6 bases; unmatched junction nucleotides: 11. The CDR3 totals 17 residues. In DNA, the CDR3 is TGTGCCAGCAGCTTATCTAGCGGGGGGGCCCCCTTAGTCGAGCAGTACTTC. It encodes CASSLSSGGAPLVEQYF.

For the CDR3, the DNA is TGTGCCAGCACCAAAAAGGGGGACAGGTATAATGAAAAACTGTTTTTT. It codes for CASTKKGDRYNEKLFF. The chain recombines TRBV27 with TRBJ1-4; 8 bases fit TRBD1. The CDR3 consists of 16 residues. Trimming took 7 bases from V and 4 from J; bases not matched to a gene: 11. The germline CDR1 and CDR2 sequences are MNHEY and SMNVEV (reference sequence).

This clone was counted a few times. This chain joins TRBV5-6 and TRBJ1-3; D might be TRBD1 (5 bases). V lost 0 bases, J lost 0 bases, and 7 bases lay in between. The CDR3 sequence is 15 residues long. CDR1 and CDR2 (germline): SGHDT, YYEEEE. The CDR3 is CASSLAGGSGNTIYF. CDR3 nucleotides: TGTGCCAGCAGCTTGGCGGGGGGCTCTGGAAACACCATATATTTT. The entire variable domain, with the rest obtained from reference TRBV5-6 and TRBJ1-3, is as follows: DAGVTQSPTHLIKTRGQQVTLRCSPKSGHDTVSWYQQALGQGPQFIFQYYEEEERQRGNFPDRFSGHQFPNYSSELNVNALLLGDSALYLCASSLAGGSGNTIYFGEGSWLTVV.

This rearrangement joins TRBV3-1 (or the pseudogene TRBV3-2) to TRBJ1-2; no firm D call. This CDR3 has 14 amino acids. The ends were cut back, 0 bases at V and 2 bases at J, with 7 bases in the middle. In germline, CDR1 is LGHDT, CDR2 YNNKEL (reference sequence). The CDR3 DNA follows: TGTGCCAGCAGCCAAGAGCGGCAGAACTATGGCTACACCTTC. It translates to CASSQERQNYGYTF.

The gene calls are TRBV15 and TRBJ2-3, with D possibly matching TRBD1 (5 bases). CDR3 length: 15 residues. Germline V gene sequence: CDR1 LNHNV, CDR2 YYDKDF (reference sequence). The V and J ends lost 0 bases and 0 bases respectively, with 7 bases between them. The CDR3 nucleotides are TGTGCCACCAGCAGAGAACAGGCTAGCACAGATACGCAGTATTTT. As protein: CATSREQASTDTQYF.

The genes are TRBV27 and TRBJ2-5; TRBD2 aligns across 9 bases. V gave up 6 bases and J gave up 4 bases; unmatched junction bases: 9. CDR1 and CDR2 from the germline V gene are MNHEY and SMNVEV (reference sequence). This CDR3 region has 15 residues. DNA of the CDR3: TGTGCCAGCAGGGTGCGGGAGGGCCCTCGAGAGACCCAGTACTTC. Translation: CASRVREGPRETQYF.

This clone was seen just once. The chain combines TRBV9 with TRBJ2-5; 8 bases match TRBD2. The CDR3 sequence is 17 residues long. V gave up 0 bases and J gave up 2 bases; unmatched junction bases: 9. Looked up from germline, CDR1 is SGDLS and CDR2 is YYNGEE. CDR3 residues: CASSVDRGTRYQETQYF. CDR3 DNA: TGTGCCAGCAGCGTAGATAGGGGGACTAGATATCAAGAGACCCAGTACTTC.

In its sample, this clone was seen once. The chain has TRBV5-4 and TRBJ2-7, with D maybe TRBD1 (7 bases). The V end lost 6 bases, the J end lost 5 bases, and 18 bases lay between the germline ends. This CDR3 comprises 14 residues. In germline, CDR1 is SGHNT, CDR2 YYREEE (reference sequence). Here the CDR3 DNA reads TGTGCCAGCAACTCCGGGCAGGGGGGCGACGAGCAGTACTTC. Translated: CASNSGQGGDEQYF. The full variable domain, with the rest looked up from reference TRBV5-4 and TRBJ2-7, is ETGVTQSPTHLIKTRGQQVTLRCSSQSGHNTVSWYQQALGQGPQFIFQYYREEENGRGNFPPRFSGLQFPNYSSELNVNALELDDSALYLCASNSGQGGDEQYFGPGTRLTVT.

The gene calls are TRBV7-9 and TRBJ1-1; 9 bases are a match to TRBD1. Germline loops: CDR1 SEHNR, CDR2 FQNEAQ (reference sequence). This CDR3 contains 16 residues. Germline trimming cut 5 bases from V and 5 bases from J; bases unmatched to any gene: 12. The CDR3 DNA follows: TGTGCCAGCAGCCCCCCGACGGGACAGGGAAAGACTGAAGCTTTCTTT. It codes for CASSPPTGQGKTEAFF.

The chain joins TRBV7-2 to TRBJ2-1; TRBD2 aligns across 11 bases. The CDR3 is made up of 19 amino acids. Germline V lookup: CDR1 SGHTA, CDR2 FQGNSA. The V and J ends lost 5 bases and 6 bases, in that order; junction bases with no gene match: 18. Written as DNA, the CDR3 is TGTGCCAGCAGCCCCCGGTGGGGGGGGATGACTAGCGGGGCCAATGAGCAGTTCTTC. It yields the protein CASSPRWGGMTSGANEQFF.

V usage is TRBV6-1 and J usage is TRBJ1-2; 7 nucleotides match TRBD1. Germline values: CDR1 MNHNS, CDR2 SASEGT. Trimming removed 1 base from V and 4 bases from J; junction bases left unmatched: 6. The CDR3 length is 15 residues. The CDR3 region has the DNA TGTGCCAGCAGTGAAGTAGGGACAGCCGTCTATGGCTACACCTTC. It yields the protein CASSEVGTAVYGYTF.

This clone was counted only a few times. The chain links TRBV12-3 or TRBV12-4 to TRBJ1-2; D is unclear. The V end lost 3 bases, the J end lost 7 bases, and 12 bases lay between the germline ends. The CDR3 totals 13 residues. The CDR3 DNA reads TGTGCCAGCAGTTTCGCTAAAAGAGGTGGCTACACCTTC. Translation: CASSFAKRGGYTF.

This clone was seen just once. The junction and the germline gene differ at one end; a read error may be behind it. The rearrangement uses TRBV7-6 and TRBJ2-1; TRBD2 might be the D (5 bases). CDR3 size: 14 residues. CDR1 is SGHVS and CDR2 is FNYEAQ in the germline V gene. The CDR3 region is CASSLAAETKTKIF. CDR3 coding DNA: TGTGCCAGCAGCTTAGCAGCGGAGACTAAAACGAAGATCTTC.

The chain uses TRBV11-2 and TRBJ2-5; D call uncertain. The V gene's germline CDR1 is SGHAT and CDR2 FQNNGV. Trimming left V 0 bases short and J 5 bases short, with 7 bases between. The CDR3 runs to 13 residues. The CDR3 region is CASSLDRVETQYF. The CDR3 coding sequence is TGTGCCAGCAGCTTAGATCGGGTGGAGACCCAGTACTTC.

V gene TRBV2 combines with J gene TRBJ2-7; D is perhaps TRBD1 (6 bases). In germline, CDR1 is SNHLY, CDR2 FYNNEI. The length of the CDR3 is 16 residues. Trimming took 5 bases from V and 3 from J, leaving 20 bases between them. CDR3 in DNA: TGTGCCAGCAGTTCCCGGGGAAGTGGCAGGGGCTACGAGCAGTACTTC. This gives the protein CASSSRGSGRGYEQYF.

The chain recombines TRBV19 with TRBJ1-3, with 7 bases lining up with TRBD1. Germline lookup yields CDR1 LNHDA and CDR2 SQIVND (reference sequence). This CDR3 contains 14 residues. V was clipped by 5 bases and J by 2 bases; unmatched bases: 3. CDR3 region: CASSSTGTGNTIYF. CDR3 DNA sequence: TGTGCCAGTAGTTCGACAGGGACTGGAAACACCATATATTTT.